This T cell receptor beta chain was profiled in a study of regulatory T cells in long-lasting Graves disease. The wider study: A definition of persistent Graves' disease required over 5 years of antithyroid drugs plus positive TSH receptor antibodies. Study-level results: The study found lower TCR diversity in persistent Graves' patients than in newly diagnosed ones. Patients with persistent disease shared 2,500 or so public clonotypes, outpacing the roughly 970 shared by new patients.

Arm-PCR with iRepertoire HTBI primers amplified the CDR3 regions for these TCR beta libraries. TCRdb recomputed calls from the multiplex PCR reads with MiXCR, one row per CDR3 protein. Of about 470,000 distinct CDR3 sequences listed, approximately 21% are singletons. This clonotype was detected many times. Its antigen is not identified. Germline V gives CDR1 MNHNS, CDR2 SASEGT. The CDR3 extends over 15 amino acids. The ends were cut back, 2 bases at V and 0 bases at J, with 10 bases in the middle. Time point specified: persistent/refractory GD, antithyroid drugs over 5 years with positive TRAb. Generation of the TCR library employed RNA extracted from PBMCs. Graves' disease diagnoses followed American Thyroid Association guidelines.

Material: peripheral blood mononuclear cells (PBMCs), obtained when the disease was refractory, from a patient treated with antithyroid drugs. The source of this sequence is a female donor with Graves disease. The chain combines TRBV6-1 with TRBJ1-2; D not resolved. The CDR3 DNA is TGTGCCAGCAGTGAACTTCTAGGGCCTAACTATGGCTACACCTTC. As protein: CASSELLGPNYGYTF.